The clone carrying this TCR beta chain was detected only a few times. Antigen: not known. These data come from a study of post-analysis software for immune sequencing data. The study's findings and limits: Patients carried roughly 5 TRBV segments more frequently than controls did, and TRBV5-6, TRBV5-1 and TRBV20-1 were among them.

Incorporated into the TCR beta cDNA libraries were unique molecular identifiers, which served to reduce PCR and sequencing biases. TCRdb independently ran MiXCR on the PCR reads; one entry per CDR3 protein. The top ten clones hold about 5.6% of a sample with around 500,000 distinct CDR3 sequences, about a third of them seen once. The CDR3 spans 16 residues. Per germline, CDR1 SGHAT and CDR2 FQNNGV. The trim removed 5 bases at V and 9 bases at J, leaving 8 bases unmatched. Sequenced: blood. This receptor was obtained from a girl between 2 and 17 years old with multiple sclerosis. V usage is TRBV11-2 and J usage is TRBJ2-1, with 15 bases lining up with TRBD2. Written as DNA, the CDR3 is TGTGCCAGCAGCCCAGGGACTAGCGGGAGGTCTGGTGAGCAGTTCTTC. It is translated as CASSPGTSGRSGEQFF.